The 4 T cell receptor beta chains below come from one sample, sequenced in a study of T cells in Graves' hyperthyroidism and ophthalmopathy. RNA transcripts were the template for amplifying TCR beta CDR3 regions. The study used the HTBI primer set for a first-round RT-PCR of the TCR CDR3. Each CDR3 protein is one row after TCRdb ran MiXCR on the multiplex PCR reads. This table holds about 500,000 distinct CDR3 sequences, roughly 15% found once. Input material: blood. The receptors were sampled from a woman in her thirties with Graves' ophthalmopathy.

This clonotype showed up just a few times. The rearrangement joins TRBV19 to TRBJ1-5; D remains ambiguous. This CDR3 region has 14 residues. Trimming took 5 bases from V and 3 from J, leaving 11 bases between them. Per germline, CDR1 LNHDA and CDR2 SQIVND (reference sequence). The CDR3 is CASSFLLSNQPQHF. CDR3 coding DNA: TGTGCCAGTAGTTTCCTCCTTTCCAATCAGCCCCAGCATTTT.

In this sample, this clonotype turned up many times. The chain has TRBV7-2 and TRBJ2-1; tentative D call: TRBD1 (6 bases). This CDR3 is 13 amino acids long. V shed 3 bases and J shed 13 bases, with 16 bases lying between them. Per germline, CDR1 SGHTA and CDR2 FQGNSA. The CDR3 DNA reads as TGTGCCAGCAGCTTCCAGGGGCGGACCCCCCAGTTCTTC. Its protein product is CASSFQGRTPQFF.

Comment on this clonotype: A read error may produce the germline difference seen at one junction end. The chain combines TRBV12-3 or TRBV12-4 with TRBJ2-2, with 11 bases fitting TRBD2. The CDR3 runs to 15 residues. The CDR3 bases are TGTGCCAGCAGGTTAGCGGGAGGGGAGGCCGGGGAGCTGTTTTTT. Translating it yields CASRLAGGEAGELFF.

In this sample, this clonotype turned up many times. The chain combines TRBV28 with TRBJ1-1, with TRBD1 matching over 8 bases. The trim removed 6 bases at V and 0 bases at J, leaving 6 bases unmatched. Germline assignment: CDR1 MDHEN and CDR2 SYDVKM. The CDR3 runs to 15 residues. CDR3 in DNA: TGTGCCAGCAGATTAATGGACAGGGTGAACACTGAAGCTTTCTTT. Translating it yields CASRLMDRVNTEAFF.